The T cell receptor (beta chain) described here comes from a study of graft-versus-host responses after intestinal transplantation. The CDR3 has 15 residues. V was trimmed by 3 bases and J by 3 bases, leaving 11 bases between them. Looked up from germline, CDR1 is MNHEY and CDR2 is SMNVEV (reference sequence). A note on this clone: As yet, its antigen is unknown.

The repertoire was sequenced with immunoSEQ multiplex PCR; TCRdb's copy has only in-frame clones and lacks some. Here the sample spans about 120,000 clones, 90% being singletons. Here the sequenced sample was unstimulated CD4+ T cells sorted from spleen or lymph node cells, taken before intestinal transplant. J is TRBJ2-2 and V is TRBV27, with a tentative D call TRBD2 (5 bases). This sequence originates from a human donor who received an intestinal transplant. CDR3 DNA: TGTGCCAGCAGTTTTAACGCGAGGGACACCGGGGAGCTGTTTTTT. This translates into CASSFNARDTGELFF.